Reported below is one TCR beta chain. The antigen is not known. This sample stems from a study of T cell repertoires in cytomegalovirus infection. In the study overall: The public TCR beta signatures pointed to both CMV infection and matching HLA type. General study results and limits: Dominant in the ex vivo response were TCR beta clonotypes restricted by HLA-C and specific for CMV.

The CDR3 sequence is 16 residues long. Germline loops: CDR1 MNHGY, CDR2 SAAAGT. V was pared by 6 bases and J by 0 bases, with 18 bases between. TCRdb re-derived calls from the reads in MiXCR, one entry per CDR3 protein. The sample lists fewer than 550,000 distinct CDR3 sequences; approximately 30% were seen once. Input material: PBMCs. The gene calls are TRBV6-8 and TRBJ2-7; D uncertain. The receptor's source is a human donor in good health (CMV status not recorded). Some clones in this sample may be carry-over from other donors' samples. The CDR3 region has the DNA TGTGCCAGCAGCCCAACGCGCAATTTCCTCTCCTACGAGCAGTACTTC. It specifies CASSPTRNFLSYEQYF.